The clone carrying this T cell receptor (beta chain) was seen more than once but under ten times. Its target is not known. The data derive from a study of T cells after yellow fever vaccination. Study observations and caveats: Once the booster was given, most primary-vaccination clones reappeared, at around 96% for CD4 and over 75% for CD8. Some clonotypes were seen in both the CD4 and the CD8 compartments. These made up a small share and likely arose from convergent recombination.

In TCRdb, the 5' RACE reads were re-called with MiXCR into one record per CDR3 protein. The sample lists some 500,000 distinct CDR3 sequences; roughly 13% were seen once. This clonotype originated in a man aged 25-45 years who received the YFV17D yellow fever vaccine. The sample was PBMCs, taken on the day of the yellow fever booster vaccination.

CDR3 sequence reads: CASSQEAGGYGGELFF. CDR3 DNA: TGCGCCAGCAGCCAAGAGGCAGGGGGCTACGGCGGGGAGCTGTTTTTT. This sequence joins TRBV4-3 and TRBJ2-2; TRBD1 matches 8 bases. The CDR3 is 16 amino acids. The ends lost 0 bases at V and 7 bases at J; junction bases unmatched: 7. The germline V gene encodes CDR1 LGHNA and CDR2 YSLEER.